Presented here are 20 T cell receptor beta chains from one specimen sequenced in a study of T cells in Graves' hyperthyroidism and ophthalmopathy. Researchers took RNA transcripts and amplified the TCR beta CDR3 regions from them. TCR CDR3 underwent first-round RT-PCR with the HTBI primer set. A single record per CDR3 protein comes from TCRdb applying MiXCR to the multiplex PCR reads. This sample has 300,000 to 350,000 distinct CDR3 sequences, with about 20% found just once. Material for sequencing was blood. The source of these receptors is a woman between 50 and 59 years old with Graves' hyperthyroidism.

The chain carries TRBV19 and TRBJ1-5, with TRBD1 as a possible D gene (6 bases). CDR1 is LNHDA and CDR2 is SQIVND in the germline V gene (reference sequence). Trimming stripped 2 bases from V and 4 bases from J, with 12 bases between. This CDR3 region has 15 residues. The CDR3 sequence is CASSIMNRVNQPQHF. CDR3 nucleotides: TGTGCCAGTAGTATAATGAACAGGGTAAATCAGCCCCAGCATTTT.

There are many counts of this clonotype. This chain connects TRBV20-1 to TRBJ2-5, with 7 bases that match TRBD2. The germline V gene encodes CDR1 DFQATT and CDR2 SNEGSKA (reference sequence). CDR3 length equals 17 residues. J was trimmed by 2 bases and V by 2 bases; bases with no gene match: 14. The CDR3 nucleotides are TGCAGTGCTAGACCCCTTTTGGGTAGCGGGCCTCAAGAGACCCAGTACTTC. As protein: CSARPLLGSGPQETQYF.

This clonotype occurred many times. The chain combines TRBV28 with TRBJ1-5; tentatively, D is TRBD1 (6 bases). V was cut by 5 bases and J by 7 bases, with 18 bases left in between. The CDR3 has 15 residues. The germline V gene encodes CDR1 MDHEN and CDR2 SYDVKM. The CDR3 DNA reads TGTGCCAGCAGTCCCCGCGGACAGTTAATGCAGCCCCAGCATTTT. As protein: CASSPRGQLMQPQHF.

At least ten counts were recorded for this clonotype. The rearrangement uses TRBV3-1 and TRBJ1-2, with unresolved D. Per the germline V gene, CDR1 is LGHDT and CDR2 is YNNKEL (reference sequence). Trimming took 0 bases from V and 4 from J, leaving 9 bases between them. This CDR3 spans 14 amino acids. DNA of the CDR3: TGTGCCAGCAGCCAAGATCTTGGGATCTATGGCTACACCTTC. Amino acid sequence: CASSQDLGIYGYTF.

Ten or more counts support this clonotype. V and J are TRBV7-3 and TRBJ2-1; TRBD2 matches 13 bases. The V gene end was trimmed by 6 bases and the J gene end by 9 bases; junction bases not matched to a gene: 5. Germline assignment: CDR1 SGHTA and CDR2 FQGTGA. The CDR3 runs 14 residues. CDR3 protein: CASSPLAGGGEQFF. The CDR3 nucleotides are TGTGCCAGCAGTCCACTAGCGGGAGGGGGTGAGCAGTTCTTC.

The rearrangement joins TRBV2 to TRBJ2-5; 9 nucleotides match TRBD2. This CDR3 spans 14 amino acids. V dropped 10 bases and J dropped 4; count of bases not matched to a gene: 10. Germline-derived CDR1 and CDR2 are SNHLY and FYNNEI. CDR3 bases: TGTGCCACCAAGGGCGATAGCGGGGGAGAGACCCAGTACTTC. Translated, it gives CATKGDSGGETQYF. The whole variable domain, filled in from reference TRBV2 and TRBJ2-5, reads EPEVTQTPSHQVTQMGQEVILRCVPISNHLYFYWYRQILGQKVEFLVSFYNNEISEKSEIFDDQFSVERPDGSNFTLKIRSTKLEDSAMYFCATKGDSGGETQYFGPGTRLLVL.

The J gene is TRBJ2-7, the V gene TRBV28; 9 bases fit TRBD1. Germline V gene sequence: CDR1 MDHEN, CDR2 SYDVKM. The CDR3 extends over 13 amino acids. The V and J ends lost 3 bases and 6 bases, in that order; junction bases with no gene match: 3. The CDR3, as DNA: TGTGCCAGCAGTTTCCGGGACAGGGTCGAGCAGTACTTC. Its protein product is CASSFRDRVEQYF.

This chain connects TRBV12-3 or TRBV12-4 to TRBJ1-1; D unresolved. The CDR3 has 11 amino acids. The V gene lost 7 bases and the J gene lost 10 bases, with 13 bases spanning the gap. CDR3 in amino acids: CASTLLQVAFF. CDR3 in DNA: TGTGCCAGCACCTTGCTCCAGGTAGCTTTCTTT.

V and J are TRBV13 and TRBJ2-3; TRBD1 might be the D (8 bases). Looked up from germline, CDR1 is PRHDT and CDR2 is FYEKMQ (reference sequence). This CDR3 contains 16 residues. Trimming pared 3 bases from V and 2 bases from J, leaving 15 bases between. CDR3 loop: CASSFQGAGATDTQYF. Written as DNA, the CDR3 is TGTGCCAGCAGCTTCCAGGGGGCGGGGGCCACAGATACGCAGTATTTT.

This clonotype appeared a single time. The chain has TRBV7-8 and TRBJ1-2; possibly TRBD1 for D (5 bases). The CDR3 has 15 residues. Germline CDR1 SGHVS, CDR2 FQNEAQ. V shed 1 base and J shed 2 bases, with 11 bases lying between them. The DNA for the CDR3 is TGTGCCAGCAGCTTAGGTGCAGGGAAGAACTATGGCTACACCTTC. It translates to CASSLGAGKNYGYTF. Supplemented by reference TRBV7-8 and TRBJ1-2, the full variable domain reads GAGVSQSPRYKVAKRGQDVALRCDPISGHVSLFWYQQALGQGPEFLTYFQNEAQLDKSGLPSDRFFAERPEGSVSTLKIQRTQQEDSAVYLCASSLGAGKNYGYTFGSGTRLTVV.

This clonotype was found a few times. V and J are TRBV5-4 and TRBJ2-3; 13 nucleotides match TRBD2. This CDR3 contains 16 residues. The V and J ends lost 4 bases and 7 bases, in that order; junction bases with no gene match: 9. Per the germline V gene, CDR1 is SGHNT and CDR2 is YYREEE (reference sequence). The CDR3 DNA follows: TGTGCCAGCAGCGCCGGGACTAGCGGGGATCATAATACGCAGTATTTT. It is translated as CASSAGTSGDHNTQYF.

This clonotype occurred a few times. This chain's CDR3 is CASSSPSIGSGYTF. The CDR3 DNA is TGTGCCAGCAGCTCTCCCTCGATAGGGAGTGGCTACACCTTC. This sequence joins TRBV13 and TRBJ1-2; unclear D gene. The germline CDR1 and CDR2 sequences are PRHDT and FYEKMQ (reference sequence). V shed 4 bases and J shed 7 bases, with 16 bases lying between them. The CDR3 consists of 14 residues.

The rearrangement links TRBV12-3 or TRBV12-4 to TRBJ2-6; TRBD1 matches at 7 bases. The length of the CDR3 is 16 residues. With 10 bases clipped from V and 0 bases from J, the junction kept 9 bases outside the gene matches. In DNA form, the CDR3 reads TGTGCCACGAACAGGGGCTTGCCCTCTGGGGCCAACGTCCTGACTTTC. Translation gives CATNRGLPSGANVLTF.

This clonotype was seen a few times. The chain links TRBV20-1 to TRBJ2-3, with TRBD2 matching 12 bases. The CDR3 is made up of 16 amino acids. Losses at the gene ends were 6 bases for V and 2 bases for J; bases not matched to a gene: 9. Germline-derived CDR1 and CDR2 are DFQATT and SNEGSKA (reference sequence). CDR3 sequence: CSAPPGLAGNTDTQYF. DNA for the CDR3: TGCAGTGCGCCACCCGGACTAGCGGGGAACACAGATACGCAGTATTTT.

This clonotype has only a few counts. The genes are TRBV7-2 and TRBJ2-7; maybe TRBD1 (5 bases). Per germline, CDR1 SGHTA and CDR2 FQGNSA. Trimming removed 1 base from V and 0 bases from J, with 10 bases in between. The CDR3 sequence is 15 residues long. The CDR3 DNA follows: TGTGCCAGCAGCTTAGGCTTTGGGGCCTCCTACGAGCAGTACGTC. This translates into CASSLGFGASYEQYV.

This chain uses TRBV5-6 with TRBJ2-7; perhaps D is TRBD1 or TRBD2 (5 bases each). V was shortened by 4 bases and J by 0 bases, with 8 bases between the two germline ends. This CDR3 contains 13 residues. Germline V gene data show CDR1 as SGHDT and CDR2 as YYEEEE. CDR3 nucleotide sequence: TGTGCCAGCAGCCGGGACGGCTCCTACGAGCAGTACGTC. Its translation is CASSRDGSYEQYV.

This clonotype was seen ten or more times. The V and J genes are TRBV7-8 and TRBJ2-5; D tentatively reads TRBD1 or TRBD2 (5 bases each). V lost 2 bases and J lost 3, with 19 bases in between. CDR1 and CDR2 (germline): SGHVS, FQNEAQ. The CDR3 contains 17 residues. CDR3 region: CASSLRGLEGREETQYF. CDR3 in DNA: TGTGCCAGCAGCTTACGGGGCCTCGAGGGCCGAGAAGAGACCCAGTACTTC.

There are many counts of this clonotype. The chain is built from TRBV3-1 and TRBJ2-1; no firm D call. V was clipped by 3 bases and J by 0 bases, with 0 bases between them. This CDR3 contains 12 residues. Per germline, CDR1 LGHDT and CDR2 YNNKEL (reference sequence). Here the CDR3 DNA reads TGTGCCAGCAGCCACTCCTACAATGAGCAGTTCTTC. Residues: CASSHSYNEQFF.

This clonotype appeared many times. The V call is TRBV27, the J call TRBJ2-7; 9 nucleotides line up with TRBD1. CDR1 is MNHEY and CDR2 is SMNVEV in the germline V gene (reference sequence). This CDR3 spans 16 amino acids. V trimming: 6 bases; J trimming: 3 bases; junction bases outside the gene matches: 12. CDR3 nucleotides: TGTGCCAGCAGCCTTTCCCGGGACAGGGTATTCTACGAGCAGTACTTC. This gives the protein CASSLSRDRVFYEQYF.

Only a few counts were recorded for this clonotype. This chain uses TRBV15 with TRBJ2-6, with D perhaps given as TRBD1 or TRBD2 (5 bases each). CDR1 and CDR2 (germline): LNHNV, YYDKDF (reference sequence). This CDR3 is built from 18 residues. V was shortened by 3 bases and J by 2 bases, with 17 bases between the two germline ends. CDR3 residues: CATSRGRGIGAGANVLTF. CDR3 nucleotides: TGTGCCACCAGCAGGGGAAGAGGGATAGGGGCTGGGGCCAACGTCCTGACTTTC.